This TCR beta chain was recorded in a study of cytomegalovirus exposure and HLA in healthy donors. Vbeta (60) and Jbeta (13) primers were used in the PCR. Assay: immunoSEQ multiplex PCR; the TCRdb copy retains only in-frame clones and omits some. This table has more than 95,000 clones, about 80% appearing once. To note about this clone: The antigen remains undetermined.

The CDR3 length is 15 residues. CDR1 LNHNV and CDR2 YYDKDF come from the germline V gene (reference sequence). Trimming removed 1 base from V and 1 base from J; junction bases left unmatched: 4. Whole-study findings and limits: The listing of 150 or so TCR beta chains classed them as cytomegalovirus-associated. Sequencing depth roughly uniform across donors was assumed in presence/absence analyses.

The sequence was obtained from a young man in good health and CMV-seronegative. The sample taken for sequencing was PBMCs. This chain uses TRBV15 with TRBJ2-7; 7 nucleotides align to TRBD1. CDR3 DNA: TGTGCCACCAGCAGAGGACAGGGATTTTCCTACGAGCAGTACTTC. It codes for CATSRGQGFSYEQYF.